A single sample is the source of the 18 T cell receptor beta chains below, sequenced in a study of beta chain features in type 1 diabetes. Sequencing targeted expressed TCRB transcripts, as all isolated RNA had been reverse transcribed. Some clones are missing from TCRdb's copy, which holds only in-frame ones; the method was immunoSEQ multiplex PCR. The table records approximately 380,000 clones, roughly 15% of them present only once. Sequencing used naive CD4+ T cells from blood. The origin of the receptors is a woman under 30 in good health.

The table lists this clone with a few counts. The genes are TRBV4-1 and TRBJ2-2; no clear D. Germline V gene data show CDR1 as MGHRA and CDR2 as YSYEKL. Trimming stripped 4 bases from V and 5 bases from J, with 14 bases between. The CDR3 has 15 residues. CDR3 sequence: CASSRRDSATGELFF. CDR3 DNA: TGCGCCAGCAGCCGCAGAGACTCGGCTACCGGGGAGCTGTTTTTT.

This clone was found a few times. The rearrangement links TRBV19 to TRBJ2-7; D is perhaps TRBD2 (6 bases). Trimming took off 5 bases at V and 2 bases at J, with 13 bases between the two ends. The CDR3 consists of 14 residues. Germline CDR1 reads LNHDA; CDR2 reads SQIVND (reference sequence). The CDR3 DNA is TGTGCCAGTAGTCGGACGGGGGACCCCTACGAGCAGTACTTC. It specifies CASSRTGDPYEQYF.

The CDR3 sequence is CSVEEPGVYGYTF. Here the CDR3 DNA reads TGCAGCGTTGAGGAACCAGGCGTCTATGGCTACACCTTC. This chain uses TRBV29-1 with TRBJ1-2; D uncertain. The CDR3 is 13 amino acids. Germline CDR1 is SQVTM and CDR2 is ANQGSEA. The V end lost 3 bases, the J end lost 4 bases, and 12 bases lay between the germline ends.

There are a few counts of this clone. The CDR3 reads CASFDGESNTGELFF. The DNA of the CDR3 is TGCGCCAGCTTTGACGGGGAGTCGAACACCGGGGAGCTGTTTTTT. The chain links TRBV5-1 to TRBJ2-2; possible D gene TRBD2, 5 bases. The CDR3 loop spans 15 amino acids. Trimming stripped 7 bases from V and 0 bases from J, with 13 bases between. In germline, CDR1 is SGHRS, CDR2 YFSETQ.

This clone was seen a few times. The V gene is TRBV5-1, the J gene TRBJ2-1, with D possibly TRBD1 on 6 matching bases. With 4 bases removed from V and 0 bases from J, the gap between germline ends came to 14 bases. Looked up from germline, CDR1 is SGHRS and CDR2 is YFSETQ. The length of the CDR3 is 16 residues. CDR3 sequence reads: CASSTLGGRSYNEQFF. Here the CDR3 DNA reads TGCGCCAGCAGCACCCTTGGGGGCCGCTCCTACAATGAGCAGTTCTTC. Combining the CDR3 with reference TRBV5-1 and TRBJ2-1 gives the whole variable domain KAGVTQTPRYLIKTRGQQVTLSCSPISGHRSVSWYQQTPGQGLQFLFEYFSETQRNKGNFPGRFSGRQFSNSRSEMNVSTLELGDSALYLCASSTLGGRSYNEQFFGPGTRLTVL.

V is TRBV6-5 and J is TRBJ1-1, with TRBD1 identical over 10 bases. The ends lost 6 bases at V and 4 bases at J; junction bases unmatched: 8. The germline CDR1 and CDR2 sequences are MNHEY and SVGAGI. The CDR3 totals 15 residues. The CDR3 nucleotides read TGTGCCAGCAGCCCCGACAGGGGGCCTATCACTGAAGCTTTCTTT. It specifies CASSPDRGPITEAFF.

The table lists this clone with a few counts. The CDR3 loop reads CASSPQPAGLSETQYF. The CDR3, as DNA: TGTGCCAGCAGCCCTCAGCCAGCGGGTTTATCCGAGACCCAGTACTTC. The gene calls are TRBV7-3 and TRBJ2-5; TRBD2 is a possible D gene (6 bases). Per germline, CDR1 SGHTA and CDR2 FQGTGA. Trimming took off 5 bases at V and 5 bases at J, with 21 bases between the two ends. CDR3 length: 16 amino acids.

The rearrangement links TRBV5-1 to TRBJ2-7, with 14 bases identical to TRBD2. Germline lookup yields CDR1 SGHRS and CDR2 YFSETQ. The V segment lost 3 bases and the J segment 3 bases; nucleotides outside the gene matches: 8. The CDR3 extends over 17 amino acids. Here the CDR3 DNA reads TGCGCCAGCAGCTATGGACTAGCGGGAGGAGGGGACTACGAGCAGTACTTC. This gives the protein CASSYGLAGGGDYEQYF.

The J gene is TRBJ2-7, the V gene TRBV7-9, with D possibly being TRBD2 (6 bases). V was cut by 7 bases and J by 0 bases, with 19 bases left in between. The CDR3 contains 16 residues. Germline CDR1 is SEHNR and CDR2 is FQNEAQ (reference sequence). The DNA of the CDR3 is TGTGCCAGCACCTTCCCCCTCTCGACTAGCTCCTACGAGCAGTACTTC. As protein: CASTFPLSTSSYEQYF. The full variable domain, rest sourced from reference TRBV7-9 and TRBJ2-7, is DTGVSQNPRHKITKRGQNVTFRCDPISEHNRLYWYRQTLGQGPEFLTYFQNEAQLEKSRLLSDRFSAERPKGSFSTLEIQRTEQGDSAMYLCASTFPLSTSSYEQYFGPGTRLTVT.

The J gene is TRBJ2-6, the V gene TRBV5-1; D may be TRBD1 (5 bases). CDR3 length: 16 amino acids. Germline V lookup: CDR1 SGHRS, CDR2 YFSETQ. V was pared by 2 bases and J by 4 bases, with 13 bases between. The CDR3 protein is CASSFPQGSGANVLTF. The CDR3 DNA sequence: TGCGCCAGCAGCTTTCCTCAGGGATCCGGGGCCAACGTCCTGACTTTC. The variable domain in full, with the rest retrieved from reference TRBV5-1 and TRBJ2-6, is KAGVTQTPRYLIKTRGQQVTLSCSPISGHRSVSWYQQTPGQGLQFLFEYFSETQRNKGNFPGRFSGRQFSNSRSEMNVSTLELGDSALYLCASSFPQGSGANVLTFGAGSRLTVL.

This rearrangement joins TRBV18 to TRBJ1-1; TRBD1 matches 7 bases. The V segment lost 0 bases and the J segment 5 bases; nucleotides outside the gene matches: 6. This CDR3 is built from 15 residues. Germline values: CDR1 KGHSH, CDR2 LQKENI. CDR3 region: CASSPPTGRKTEAFF. DNA for the CDR3: TGTGCCAGCTCACCACCGACAGGGAGGAAGACTGAAGCTTTCTTT. The full variable domain, rest sourced from reference TRBV18 and TRBJ1-1, is NAGVMQNPRHLVRRRGQEARLRCSPMKGHSHVYWYRQLPEEGLKFMVYLQKENIIDESGMPKERFSAEFPKEGPSILRIQQVVRGDSAAYFCASSPPTGRKTEAFFGQGTRLTVV.

This chain links TRBV15 with TRBJ1-5; D gene uncertain. CDR1 and CDR2 (germline): LNHNV, YYDKDF (reference sequence). CDR3 size: 17 residues. V lost 7 bases to trimming and J lost 2 bases, with 21 bases between them. The CDR3 spells CATTPETDKARNQPQHF. CDR3 sequence (DNA): TGTGCCACCACCCCAGAAACCGACAAGGCGCGCAATCAGCCCCAGCATTTT.

There are a few counts of this clone. V and J are TRBV6-5 and TRBJ1-2; 7 bases are a match to TRBD1. Trimming took 6 bases from V and 5 from J; bases not matched to a gene: 6. CDR3 size: 13 residues. The germline CDR1 and CDR2 sequences are MNHEY and SVGAGI. The DNA of the CDR3 is TGTGCCAGCAGCCAACCGACAGGGTATGGCTACACCTTC. It specifies CASSQPTGYGYTF.

This clone has just a few counts. This chain joins TRBV2 and TRBJ2-7, with 8 bases lining up with TRBD1. The CDR3 runs to 14 residues. V shed 5 bases and J 2 bases; nucleotides not matched to a gene: 5. The V gene's germline CDR1 is SNHLY and CDR2 FYNNEI. The CDR3 nucleotides read TGTGCCAGCAGTCCGTGGACAGGGACCTACGAGCAGTACTTC. Its translation is CASSPWTGTYEQYF.

The chain links TRBV29-1 to TRBJ1-4, with TRBD1 identical over 8 bases. Germline V gene lookup returns CDR1 SQVTM and CDR2 ANQGSEA. The CDR3 extends over 12 amino acids. The V gene end was trimmed by 6 bases and the J gene end by 12 bases; junction bases not matched to a gene: 9. The CDR3 DNA sequence: TGCAGCGTCCGGACAGGGCAGGCAGAACTGTTTTTT. As protein: CSVRTGQAELFF.

This clone was counted a few times. The chain has TRBV29-1 and TRBJ1-5; D is uncertain. The CDR3 is 13 amino acids. Looked up from germline, CDR1 is SQVTM and CDR2 is ANQGSEA. The ends were cut back, 4 bases at V and 2 bases at J, with 9 bases in the middle. CDR3 sequence: CSVGVAGNQPQHF. The CDR3 nucleotides read TGCAGCGTTGGGGTAGCGGGCAATCAGCCCCAGCATTTT.

This chain uses TRBV2 with TRBJ2-3; TRBD1 aligns across 8 bases. Germline CDR1 is SNHLY and CDR2 is FYNNEI. The CDR3 runs 15 residues. V lost 6 bases and J lost 1; bases outside the gene matches: 6. CDR3 sequence reads: CASRAPGQGTDTQYF. The CDR3 DNA follows: TGTGCCAGCAGAGCTCCGGGACAGGGCACAGATACGCAGTATTTT.

This chain links TRBV7-9 with TRBJ2-1; perhaps TRBD1 as D (6 bases). V was trimmed by 5 bases and J by 7 bases, leaving 18 bases between them. This CDR3 has 15 residues. Germline V gene lookup returns CDR1 SEHNR and CDR2 FQNEAQ (reference sequence). The CDR3 sequence: CASSARGTGSNEQFF. CDR3 in DNA: TGTGCCAGCAGCGCCCGAGGAACAGGGAGTAATGAGCAGTTCTTC. Drawing the rest from reference TRBV7-9 and TRBJ2-1, the complete variable domain is DTGVSQNPRHKITKRGQNVTFRCDPISEHNRLYWYRQTLGQGPEFLTYFQNEAQLEKSRLLSDRFSAERPKGSFSTLEIQRTEQGDSAMYLCASSARGTGSNEQFFGPGTRLTVL.